This T cell receptor (beta chain) was sequenced in a study of OX40 agonist ivuxolimab in advanced cancers. Study summary: Ivuxolimab doses were 0.01, 0.1, 0.3, 1.5, 3 or 10 mg/kg every 2 weeks. A history of anti-PD-1, anti-PD-L1 or anti-CTLA-4 therapy was acceptable, and over 35% had some. Overall study findings and caveats: Doses of 0.1 to 3.0 mg/kg were accompanied by clonal expansion of CD4+ and CD8+ blood T cells by week 6. The specificity for antigen of the expanded peripheral T cells was not determined.

As concerns this clone: Its antigen is as yet unknown.

V was pared by 6 bases and J by 3 bases, with 6 bases between. Germline V gives CDR1 MGHRA, CDR2 YSYEKL. The CDR3 contains 12 residues. TCRdb's table, derived via immunoSEQ multiplex PCR, lists solely in-frame clones and lacks some. Among 60,000 to 100,000 clones, 85% to 95% were seen once, and the ten largest hold approximately 11%. This TCR was recovered from an adult with an advanced solid tumor such as melanoma, head and neck, liver or kidney cancer. Sequenced here: CD4+ or CD8+ T cells sorted from blood, sampled in a trial of the OX40 agonist ivuxolimab. The V gene is TRBV4-1, the J gene TRBJ2-1; D call uncertain. The CDR3: CASSDDYNEQFF. The CDR3, as DNA: TGCGCCAGCAGTGACGACTACAATGAGCAGTTCTTC.